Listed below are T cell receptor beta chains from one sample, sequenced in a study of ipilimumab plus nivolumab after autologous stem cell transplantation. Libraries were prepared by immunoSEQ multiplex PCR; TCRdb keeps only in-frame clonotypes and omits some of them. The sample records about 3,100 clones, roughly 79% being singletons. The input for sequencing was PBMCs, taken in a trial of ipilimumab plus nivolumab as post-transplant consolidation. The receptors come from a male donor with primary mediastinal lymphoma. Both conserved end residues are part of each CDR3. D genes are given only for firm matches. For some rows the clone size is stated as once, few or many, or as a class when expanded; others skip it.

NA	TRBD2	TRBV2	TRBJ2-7	TGTGCCAGCAGTGTATCTAGCGGACCCTACGAGCAGTACTTC	CASSVSSGPYEQYF
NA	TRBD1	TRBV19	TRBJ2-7	TGTGCCAGTAGTATCCTCACGACAGGGGGCGAGGGGGAGCAGTACTTC	CASSILTTGGEGEQYF
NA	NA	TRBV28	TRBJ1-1	TGTGCCAGCAGAAGCAACACTGAAGCTTTCTTT	CASRSNTEAFF
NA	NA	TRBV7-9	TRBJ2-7	TGTGCCAGCAGCTCCACGATGGGACCTGCCCAGCAGTACTTC	CASSSTMGPAQQYF
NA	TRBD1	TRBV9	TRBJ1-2	TGTGCCAGCAGCGGCGGACAGGGGGCCGGGTCCTATGGCTACACCTTC	CASSGGQGAGSYGYTF
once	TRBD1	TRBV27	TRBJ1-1	TGTGCCAGCAGTCAGGGACAGGGATATTATACTGAAGCTTTCTTT	CASSQGQGYYTEAFF
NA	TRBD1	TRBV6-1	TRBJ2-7	TGTGCCAGCAAGGGTGGACAGGGCAGCGAGCAGTACTTC	CASKGGQGSEQYF
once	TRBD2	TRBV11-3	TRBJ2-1	TGTGCCAGCAGCTTAGGGACGTTCGGGGGGGCATACAATGAGCAGTTCTTC	CASSLGTFGGAYNEQFF
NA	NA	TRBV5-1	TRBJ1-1	TGCGCCAGCAGCTTTGGACCGATGAAACCGGGCACTGAAGCTTTCTTT	CASSFGPMKPGTEAFF
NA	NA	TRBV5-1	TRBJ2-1	TGCGCCAGCAACCCCGGAGTAAGCTCCTACAATGAGCAGTTCTTC	CASNPGVSSYNEQFF
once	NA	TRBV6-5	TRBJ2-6	TGTGCCAGCAGTTACTCGTTTAGCTCTGGGGCCAACGTCCTGACTTTC	CASSYSFSSGANVLTF
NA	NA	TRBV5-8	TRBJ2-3	TGTGCCAGCAGCTTGGGCCAGTTAACGCAGTATTTT	CASSLGQLTQYF
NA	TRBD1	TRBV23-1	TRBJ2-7	TGCGCCAGCAGTCAGGGGACAGGGAAGTACTTC	CASSQGTGKYF
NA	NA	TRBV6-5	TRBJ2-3	TGTGCCAGCAGTTACTCGAAACGGGAGCAAGTAGATACGCAGTATTTT	CASSYSKREQVDTQYF
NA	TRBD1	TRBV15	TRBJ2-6	TGTGCCACCAGCAGAGATGGGACAGGGGGAGTGACTGGGGCCAACGTCCTGACTTTC	CATSRDGTGGVTGANVLTF
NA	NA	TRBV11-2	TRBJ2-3	TGTGCCAGCAGCCCAAGCACAGATACGCAGTATTTT	CASSPSTDTQYF
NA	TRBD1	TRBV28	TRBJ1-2	TGTGCCAGCAGTTCAACGACAGGGGGGAATGGCTACACCTTC	CASSSTTGGNGYTF